This T cell receptor beta chain was retrieved from a study of T cell responses to AZD1222 COVID-19 vaccine. This CDR3 region has 18 residues. The trim removed 0 bases at V and 5 bases at J, leaving 15 bases unmatched. Germline assignment: CDR1 LGHDT and CDR2 YNNKEL (reference sequence). TCRdb's table, derived via immunoSEQ multiplex PCR, lists solely in-frame clones and lacks some. In the table there are about 68,000 clones, 75% to 90% of which are singletons. This receptor was taken from an adult in good health. The material was peripheral blood, obtained on day 0 of AZD1222 vaccination. The chain combines TRBV3-1 (or the pseudogene TRBV3-2) with TRBJ1-1, with 7 bases that match TRBD1. The CDR3 DNA reads as TGTGCCAGCAGCCAAGATTCTGACAGGGTTTTGGTTATGACTGAAGCTTTCTTT. It yields the protein CASSQDSDRVLVMTEAFF.